The clone carrying this T cell receptor beta chain was counted ten times or more. The antigen is not known. These data come from a study of T cells after yellow fever vaccination. Across the whole study: SMART-Seq v4 Ultra Low Input prepared the low-cell-number fractions. Findings and caveats of the study: A small proportion of clonotypes was detected in both the CD4 and CD8 compartments. Post-booster samples contained most primary-vaccination clones (about 96% CD4, about 85% CD8).

From germline, CDR1 is SGHTA and CDR2 FQGNSA. The CDR3 is made up of 16 amino acids. V lost 8 bases and J lost 1, with 17 bases in between. A single record per CDR3 protein comes from TCRdb applying MiXCR to the 5' RACE reads. Of a few hundred thousand distinct CDR3 sequences in the sample, over 4.5% were seen once. Sequencing used CD4+ T cells sorted from PBMCs, obtained on the day of the yellow fever booster vaccination. The clonotype comes from a man between 18 and 35 years old who received the YFV17D yellow fever vaccine. The V and J genes are TRBV7-2 and TRBJ1-4, with no clear D. CDR3 DNA: TGTGCCAGCCGGGATGGGCAGTCAATAACTAATGAAAAACTGTTTTTT. It is translated as CASRDGQSITNEKLFF. The full variable domain, its missing parts supplied by reference TRBV7-2 and TRBJ1-4, is GAGVSQSPSNKVTEKGKDVELRCDPISGHTALYWYRQSLGQGLEFLIYFQGNSAPDKSGLPSDRFSAERTGGSVSTLTIQRTQQEDSAVYLCASRDGQSITNEKLFFGSGTQLSVL.